This TCR beta chain stems from a study of T-cell reconstitution after alpha-beta-depleted transplantation in children. V was cut by 2 bases and J by 1 base, with 14 bases left in between. This CDR3 has 15 amino acids. The V gene's germline CDR1 is DFQATT and CDR2 SNEGSKA (reference sequence). In its sample, this clonotype was seen many times. Its antigen is undetermined. Unique molecular identifiers were used in preparing the TCRbeta library. One entry per CDR3 protein results from TCRdb running MiXCR on the PCR reads. Of 400,000 to 450,000 distinct CDR3 sequences listed, over 40% are singletons. Study observations and caveats: Where alpha-beta T cells came from about two months after transplant was reportedly several hundred expanded graft clones. A year had passed since transplant, and T-cell counts and diversity by then came mostly from newly produced T cells.

The chain combines TRBV20-1 with TRBJ1-2, with D unclear. Sequenced material: PBMCs, taken before TCRalphabeta/CD19-depleted stem cell transplant. This TCR came from a girl under 10 years old with aplastic anemia, due to receive a stem cell transplant. In DNA, the CDR3 is TGCAGTGCTAGAAACCGACTTGGGATTAACTATGGCTACACCTTC. This encodes CSARNRLGINYGYTF.